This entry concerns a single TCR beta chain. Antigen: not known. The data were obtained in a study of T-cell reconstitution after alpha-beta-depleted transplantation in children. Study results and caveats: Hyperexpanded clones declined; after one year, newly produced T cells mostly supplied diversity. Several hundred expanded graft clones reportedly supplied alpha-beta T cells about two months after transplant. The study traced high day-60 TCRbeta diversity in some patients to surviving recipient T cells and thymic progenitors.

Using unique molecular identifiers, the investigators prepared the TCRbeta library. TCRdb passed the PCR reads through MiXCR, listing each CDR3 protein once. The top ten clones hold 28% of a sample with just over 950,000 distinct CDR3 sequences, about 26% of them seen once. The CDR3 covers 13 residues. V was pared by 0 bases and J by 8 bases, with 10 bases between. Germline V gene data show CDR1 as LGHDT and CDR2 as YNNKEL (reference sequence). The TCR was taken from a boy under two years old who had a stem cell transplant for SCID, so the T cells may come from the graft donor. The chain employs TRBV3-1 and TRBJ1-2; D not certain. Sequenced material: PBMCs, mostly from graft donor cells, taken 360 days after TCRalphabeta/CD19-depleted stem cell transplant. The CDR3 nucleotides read TGTGCCAGCAGCCAAGATATTGGCGACGGCTACACCTTC. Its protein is CASSQDIGDGYTF.